A selection of T cell receptor beta chains follows, all from one sample in a study of post-analysis software for immune sequencing data. MiXCR, applied by TCRdb to the PCR reads, yields one record per CDR3 protein. The table shows a few hundred thousand distinct CDR3 sequences, with around 37% occurring only once. The sequencing input was blood. The source is a girl between 5 and 17 years old with multiple sclerosis. CDR3s include the opening cysteine and the closing phenylalanine or tryptophan. Fields, in order: clone size, D gene, J gene, V gene, CDR3 DNA, CDR3 protein. The D gene is left open where the match is weak. Only part of the rows carry a size: once, few, many, or a class if the clone is expanded.

size: .
D: .
J: TRBJ1-5
V: TRBV6-2/TRBV6-3
DNA: TGTGCCAGCAGTTACTTAGGGGGGCGCGGGGGTAATCAGCCCCAGCATTTT
CDR3: CASSYLGGRGGNQPQHF

size: .
D: .
J: TRBJ2-3
V: TRBV6-2/TRBV6-3
DNA: TGTGCCAGCAGTTACTCGCTACTATCGAGTGGTACGCAGTATTTT
CDR3: CASSYSLLSSGTQYF

size: few
D: .
J: TRBJ1-2
V: TRBV6-1
DNA: TGTGCCAGCAGTGAGAGGCAGGGCCTCTATGGCTACACCTTC
CDR3: CASSERQGLYGYTF

size: .
D: .
J: TRBJ2-5
V: TRBV5-6
DNA: TGTGCCAGCAGCAACACCGGGCTCAAGTTGAGAGAGACCCAGTACTTC
CDR3: CASSNTGLKLRETQYF

size: .
D: TRBD1
J: TRBJ2-7
V: TRBV6-5
DNA: TGTGCCAGCAGTAAGGCCTGGACAGGGGGAAACGAGCAGTACTTC
CDR3: CASSKAWTGGNEQYF

size: .
D: .
J: TRBJ2-5
V: TRBV2
DNA: TGTGCCAGCAGGCGCCCTTTTACTGTGCCGTACTTC
CDR3: CASRRPFTVPYF

size: .
D: .
J: TRBJ1-1
V: TRBV12-3/TRBV12-4
DNA: TGTGCCAGCAGTGCCGAGGGATCCCACACTGAAGCTTTCTTT
CDR3: CASSAEGSHTEAFF

size: .
D: TRBD1
J: TRBJ2-7
V: TRBV10-3
DNA: TGTGCCATCAGCGCGGGACAGGGGGACGAGCAGTACTTC
CDR3: CAISAGQGDEQYF

size: few
D: TRBD2
J: TRBJ2-3
V: TRBV20-1
DNA: TGCAGTGCTAAGGCTAGCGGGGGTGGTTGGTGGGATACGCAGTATTTT
CDR3: CSAKASGGGWWDTQYF

size: few
D: TRBD1
J: TRBJ2-1
V: TRBV6-2/TRBV6-3
DNA: TGTGCCAGCAGTCGGAGGACAGGGGGCGATGAGCAGTTCTTC
CDR3: CASSRRTGGDEQFF

size: .
D: TRBD2
J: TRBJ2-3
V: TRBV12-3/TRBV12-4
DNA: TGTGCCAGCAGCTACGGGACTAGCATGGCAGATGCGCAGTATTTT
CDR3: CASSYGTSMADAQYF

size: .
D: .
J: TRBJ1-1
V: TRBV20-1
DNA: TGCAGTGCTCCCGGGGGGATGAACACTGAAGCTTTCTTT
CDR3: CSAPGGMNTEAFF

size: .
D: TRBD1
J: TRBJ1-2
V: TRBV12-3/TRBV12-4
DNA: TGTGCCAGCAGTCCTCGGACAGGGGAGGGCTACACCTTC
CDR3: CASSPRTGEGYTF

size: .
D: .
J: TRBJ1-4
V: TRBV28
DNA: TGTGCCAGCAGTTTGGGAGGGAGTGAAAAACTGTTTTTT
CDR3: CASSLGGSEKLFF

size: .
D: .
J: TRBJ1-2
V: TRBV11-2
DNA: TGTGCCAGCAGCTACTCCGATCGCTCTTATGGCTACACCTTC
CDR3: CASSYSDRSYGYTF